These 16 T cell receptor beta chains originate from one sample sequenced in a study of blood T cell repertoires in COVID-19. Sequencing used immunoSEQ multiplex PCR; TCRdb keeps in-frame clones, though not all of them. The sample contains about 130,000 clones, over 75% of which appear only once. The sequenced sample was peripheral blood. Receptors originate from a human donor in a cohort sampled during active COVID-19.

V and J are TRBV7-2 and TRBJ2-7, with D possibly matching TRBD2 (6 bases). The V and J ends lost 5 bases and 2 bases respectively, with 10 bases between them. The CDR3 consists of 13 residues. CDR1 is SGHTA and CDR2 is FQGNSA in the germline V gene. The CDR3 spells CASSEGTPYEQYF. Written as DNA, the CDR3 is TGTGCCAGCAGCGAAGGGACTCCCTACGAGCAGTACTTC.

Only a few counts were recorded for this clone. The V and J genes are TRBV5-1 and TRBJ2-1; 10 bases map to TRBD1. The germline V gene has CDR1 SGHRS and CDR2 YFSETQ. Unmatched junction bases numbered 7, after V lost 2 bases and J lost 8 bases. This CDR3 has 15 amino acids. In nucleotides, the CDR3 is TGCGCCAGCAGCTTTAGGGGACAGGGGTTCGATGAGCAGTTCTTC. It encodes CASSFRGQGFDEQFF.

This CDR3 is CASSSGTGRYYGYTF. In DNA form, the CDR3 reads TGTGCCAGCAGCTCCGGGACAGGGAGGTACTATGGCTACACCTTC. This sequence joins TRBV7-2 and TRBJ1-2; 9 nucleotides match TRBD1. CDR3 length: 15 amino acids. CDR1 SGHTA and CDR2 FQGNSA come from the germline V gene. V lost 4 bases, J lost 3 bases, and 6 bases stayed unmatched.

This chain links TRBV5-1 with TRBJ2-2; 12 positions agree with TRBD2. The CDR3 has 17 amino acids. CDR1 and CDR2 from the germline V gene are SGHRS and YFSETQ. Losses at the gene ends were 0 bases for V and 4 bases for J; bases not matched to a gene: 4. CDR3: CASSLAGTSGFTGELFF. The CDR3 nucleotides are TGCGCCAGCAGCTTGGCCGGGACTAGCGGGTTCACCGGGGAGCTGTTTTTT.

This clone was seen a handful of times. The CDR3 sequence: CASAQGYGYTF. The CDR3 DNA sequence: TGTGCCAGCGCCCAGGGCTATGGCTACACCTTC. The V gene is TRBV2, the J gene TRBJ1-2, with D tentatively TRBD1 (5 bases). Looked up from germline, CDR1 is SNHLY and CDR2 is FYNNEI. The CDR3 sequence is 11 residues long. V lost 8 bases, J lost 4 bases, and 8 bases lay in between.

The chain is built from TRBV5-4 and TRBJ2-5, with TRBD1 identical over 10 bases. Germline-derived CDR1 and CDR2 are SGHNT and YYREEE (reference sequence). V trimming: 3 bases; J trimming: 3 bases; junction bases outside the gene matches: 5. The CDR3 extends over 15 amino acids. CDR3 amino acids: CASSSQGTGEETQYF. DNA for the CDR3: TGTGCCAGCAGCTCACAGGGGACAGGGGAAGAGACCCAGTACTTC.

The chain links TRBV29-1 to TRBJ2-7; TRBD2 aligns across 7 bases. The J segment lost 6 bases and the V segment lost 2 bases, leaving 13 bases of the junction unmatched. CDR3 size: 15 residues. Germline V CDR1 and CDR2: SQVTM, ANQGSEA. Here the CDR3 reads CSVELAANLPGEQYF. The CDR3 DNA reads as TGCAGCGTTGAACTAGCGGCGAACCTACCAGGCGAGCAGTACTTC.

The chain uses TRBV18 and TRBJ1-1, with 9 bases identical to TRBD1. This CDR3 spans 15 amino acids. Germline V gene lookup returns CDR1 KGHSH and CDR2 LQKENI. V gave up 3 bases and J gave up 7 bases; unmatched junction bases: 9. The CDR3 DNA reads as TGTGCCAGCTCACCCTTCCGGGGGACAGGGTTTGAAGCTTTCTTT. It encodes CASSPFRGTGFEAFF.

This rearrangement joins TRBV6-5 to TRBJ2-1, with 9 bases matching TRBD1. With 3 bases clipped from V and 8 bases from J, the junction kept 11 bases outside the gene matches. This CDR3 is built from 16 residues. Germline V lookup: CDR1 MNHEY, CDR2 SVGAGI. The CDR3 bases are TGTGCCAGCAGTTATAAATTAGGGACAGGGATCGATGAGCAGTTCTTC. Residues: CASSYKLGTGIDEQFF.

This clone was seen a single time. The rearrangement links TRBV15 to TRBJ2-3, with 9 bases identical to TRBD2. The germline V gene encodes CDR1 LNHNV and CDR2 YYDKDF (reference sequence). The CDR3 contains 18 residues. The V segment lost 1 base and the J segment 3 bases; nucleotides outside the gene matches: 11. The CDR3 protein is CATSRGRGASGNTDTQYF. The CDR3 coding sequence is TGTGCCACCAGCAGAGGACGGGGCGCTAGCGGGAATACAGATACGCAGTATTTT.

V is TRBV30 and J is TRBJ2-1; a possible D gene is TRBD2 (6 bases). The CDR3 has 14 residues. Trimming pared 2 bases from V and 1 base from J, leaving 9 bases between. CDR1 GTSNPN and CDR2 SVGIG come from the germline V gene (reference sequence). The CDR3 region has the DNA TGTGCCTGGAGTTCCGGGAGTTCCTACAATGAGCAGTTCTTC. Amino acids: CAWSSGSSYNEQFF. The variable domain in full, completed from reference TRBV30 and TRBJ2-1, reads SQTIHQWPATLVQPVGSPLSLECTVEGTSNPNLYWYRQAAGRGLQLLFYSVGIGQISSEVPQNLSASRPQDRQFILSSKKLLLSDSGFYLCAWSSGSSYNEQFFGPGTRLTVL.

V and J are TRBV27 and TRBJ2-7; the D gene is possibly TRBD1 (6 bases). There are 16 residues in the CDR3. V lost 0 bases and J 2 bases, leaving 14 bases between the germline ends. CDR1 MNHEY and CDR2 SMNVEV come from the germline V gene (reference sequence). The DNA of the CDR3 is TGTGCCAGCAGTTTATCAGGGACAAGGGCAGCCTACGAGCAGTACGTC. It specifies CASSLSGTRAAYEQYV.

This chain connects TRBV9 to TRBJ2-3; TRBD2 agrees at 11 bases. Germline V gene sequence: CDR1 SGDLS, CDR2 YYNGEE. There are 15 residues in the CDR3. The ends lost 3 bases at V and 2 bases at J; junction bases unmatched: 2. The CDR3 nucleotides are TGTGCCAGCAGCGCACTAGCGGGGGTCACAGATACGCAGTATTTT. Translated, it gives CASSALAGVTDTQYF.

The J gene is TRBJ2-2, the V gene TRBV24-1, with 14 bases aligning to TRBD2. Germline loops: CDR1 KGHDR, CDR2 SFDVKD. V shed 5 bases, J shed 0 bases, and the junction held 4 bases outside the gene matches. The CDR3 consists of 18 residues. CDR3 protein: CATSAGLAGASNTGELFF. The CDR3 DNA sequence: TGTGCCACCAGTGCGGGACTAGCGGGGGCTTCGAACACCGGGGAGCTGTTTTTT.

The V gene is TRBV5-4, the J gene TRBJ2-3; D not certain. Trimming stripped 0 bases from V and 2 bases from J, with 7 bases between. The CDR3 totals 14 residues. Germline lookup yields CDR1 SGHNT and CDR2 YYREEE (reference sequence). CDR3 protein: CASSLGGNTDTQYF. The CDR3 nucleotides are TGTGCCAGCAGCTTGGGCGGAAACACAGATACGCAGTATTTT.

The CDR3 DNA reads as TGTGCCACCCAATCTGGGGCCAACGTCCTGACTTTC. Translating gives CATQSGANVLTF. V gene TRBV24-1 combines with J gene TRBJ2-6; D gene uncertain. The CDR3 length is 12 residues. V was trimmed by 9 bases and J by 1 base, leaving 3 bases between them. Germline V gene data show CDR1 as KGHDR and CDR2 as SFDVKD.